Listed here is a single T cell receptor (beta chain). The CDR3 is 13 residues long. Germline V CDR1 and CDR2: MNHEY, SMNVEV (reference sequence). V lost 1 base and J lost 1, with 1 base in between. The sample is drawn from a study of PD-1 and CTLA-4 blockade in melanoma. The assay was immunoSEQ multiplex PCR, and TCRdb's table has in-frame clones only and misses some. The data show approximately 33,000 clones, less than 95% seen once. This chain links TRBV27 with TRBJ2-2; D not certain. This TCR derives from a human donor with melanoma. This material consisted of CD8+ T cells from peripheral blood, taken from a patient given anti-PD-1 treatment. CDR3 sequence: CASSLLNTGELFF. The CDR3 bases are TGTGCCAGCAGTTTATTGAACACCGGGGAGCTGTTTTTT.